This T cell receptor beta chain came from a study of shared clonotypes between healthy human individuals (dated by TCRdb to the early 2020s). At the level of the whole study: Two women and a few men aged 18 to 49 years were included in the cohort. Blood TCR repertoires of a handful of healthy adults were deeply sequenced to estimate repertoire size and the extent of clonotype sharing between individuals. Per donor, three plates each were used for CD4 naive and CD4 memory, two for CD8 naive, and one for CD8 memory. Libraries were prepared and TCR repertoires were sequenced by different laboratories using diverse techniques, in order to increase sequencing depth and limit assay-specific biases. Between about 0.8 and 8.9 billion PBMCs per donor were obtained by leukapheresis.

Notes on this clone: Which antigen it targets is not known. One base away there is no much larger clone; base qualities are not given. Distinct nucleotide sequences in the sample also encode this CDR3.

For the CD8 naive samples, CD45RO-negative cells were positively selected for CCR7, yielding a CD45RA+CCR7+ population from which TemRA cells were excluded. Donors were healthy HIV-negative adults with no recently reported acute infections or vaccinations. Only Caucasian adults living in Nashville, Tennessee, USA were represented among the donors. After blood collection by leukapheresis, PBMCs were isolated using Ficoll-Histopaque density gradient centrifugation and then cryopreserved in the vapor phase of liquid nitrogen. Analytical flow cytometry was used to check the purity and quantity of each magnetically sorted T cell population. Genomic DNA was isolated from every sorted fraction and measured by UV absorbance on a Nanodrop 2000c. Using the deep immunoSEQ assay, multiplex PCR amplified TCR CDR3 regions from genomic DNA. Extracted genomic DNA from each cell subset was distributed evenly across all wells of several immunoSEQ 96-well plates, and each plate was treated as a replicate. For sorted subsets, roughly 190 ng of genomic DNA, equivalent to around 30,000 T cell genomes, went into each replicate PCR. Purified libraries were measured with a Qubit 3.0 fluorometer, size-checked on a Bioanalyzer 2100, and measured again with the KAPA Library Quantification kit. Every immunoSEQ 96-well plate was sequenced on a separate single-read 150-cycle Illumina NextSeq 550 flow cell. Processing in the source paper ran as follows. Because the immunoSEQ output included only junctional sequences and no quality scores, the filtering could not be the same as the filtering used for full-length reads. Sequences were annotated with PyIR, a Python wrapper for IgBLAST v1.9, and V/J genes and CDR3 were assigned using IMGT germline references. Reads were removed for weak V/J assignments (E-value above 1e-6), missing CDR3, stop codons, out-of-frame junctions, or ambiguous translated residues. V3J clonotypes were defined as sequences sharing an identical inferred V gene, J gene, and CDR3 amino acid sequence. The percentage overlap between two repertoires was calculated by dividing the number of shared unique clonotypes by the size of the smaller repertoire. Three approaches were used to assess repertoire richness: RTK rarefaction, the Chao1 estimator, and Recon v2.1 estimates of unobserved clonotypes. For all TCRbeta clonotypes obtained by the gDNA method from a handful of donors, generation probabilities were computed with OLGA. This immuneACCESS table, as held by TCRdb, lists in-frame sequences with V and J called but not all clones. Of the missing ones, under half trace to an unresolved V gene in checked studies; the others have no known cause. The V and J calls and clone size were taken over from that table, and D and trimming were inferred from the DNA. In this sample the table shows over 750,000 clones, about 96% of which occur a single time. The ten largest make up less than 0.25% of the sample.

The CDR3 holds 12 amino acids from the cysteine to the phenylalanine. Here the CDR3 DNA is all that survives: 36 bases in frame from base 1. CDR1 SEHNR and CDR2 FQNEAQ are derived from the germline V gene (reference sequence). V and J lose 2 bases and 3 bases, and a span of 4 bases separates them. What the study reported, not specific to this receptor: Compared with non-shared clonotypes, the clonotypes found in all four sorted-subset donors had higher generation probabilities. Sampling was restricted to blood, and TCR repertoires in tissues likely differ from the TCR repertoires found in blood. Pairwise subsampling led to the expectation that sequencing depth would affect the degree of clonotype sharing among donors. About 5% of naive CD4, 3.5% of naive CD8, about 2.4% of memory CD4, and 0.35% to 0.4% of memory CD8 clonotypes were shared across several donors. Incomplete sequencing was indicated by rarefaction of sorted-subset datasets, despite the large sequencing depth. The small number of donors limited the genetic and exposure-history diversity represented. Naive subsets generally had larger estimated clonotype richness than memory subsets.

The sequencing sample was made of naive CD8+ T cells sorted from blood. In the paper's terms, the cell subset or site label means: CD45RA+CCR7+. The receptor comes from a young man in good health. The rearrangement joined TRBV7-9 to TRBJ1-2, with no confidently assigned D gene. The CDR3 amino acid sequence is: CASSLSDYGYTF. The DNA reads TGTGCCAGCAGCTTATCAGACTATGGCTACACCTTC.